Detailed here is one T cell receptor (beta chain). Amplified TCR beta CDR3 regions derived from RNA transcripts. The HTBI primer set was used in a first-round RT-PCR of the TCR CDR3. A single record per CDR3 protein comes from TCRdb applying MiXCR to the multiplex PCR reads. In the table there are 300,000 to 450,000 distinct CDR3 sequences, around a sixth of which are singletons. CDR1 is LNHDA, CDR2 SQIVND, per germline (reference sequence). The CDR3 is made up of 14 amino acids. Trimming shortened V by 0 bases and J by 4 bases, and 7 bases separated the two germline ends. The data belong to a study of T cells in Graves' hyperthyroidism and ophthalmopathy.

This sequence joins TRBV19 and TRBJ2-1; D is uncertain. The receptor comes from a woman between 18 and 30 years old with Graves' hyperthyroidism that later progressed to Graves' ophthalmopathy. Material for sequencing was blood. In nucleotides, the CDR3 is TGTGCCAGTAGTATAGACCAGGAGTACAATGAGCAGTTCTTC. Protein sequence: CASSIDQEYNEQFF.